The 6 T cell receptor beta chains below were found in one sample sequenced in a study of T cell changes during pregnancy in multiple sclerosis. Data came from immunoSEQ multiplex PCR; TCRdb stores just in-frame clones and leaves some out. Among about 40,000 clones, under 95% were seen once, and the ten largest hold roughly 0.6%. The sample here was CD4+ T cells from peripheral blood mononuclear cells, taken in the third trimester of pregnancy. The receptors were sampled from a female donor with multiple sclerosis, enrolled in a pregnancy study.

The chain joins TRBV7-9 to TRBJ2-3; TRBD2 matches at 11 bases. Germline trimming cut 5 bases from V and 4 bases from J; bases unmatched to any gene: 2. Germline V gene sequence: CDR1 SEHNR, CDR2 FQNEAQ (reference sequence). The CDR3 contains 14 residues. CDR3 sequence (DNA): TGTGCCAGCAGCCTACTAGCGGGGGCAGATACGCAGTATTTT. It yields the protein CASSLLAGADTQYF. The full variable domain, in which reference TRBV7-9 and TRBJ2-3 provide the parts outside the CDR3, is DTGVSQNPRHKITKRGQNVTFRCDPISEHNRLYWYRQTLGQGPEFLTYFQNEAQLEKSRLLSDRFSAERPKGSFSTLEIQRTEQGDSAMYLCASSLLAGADTQYFGPGTRLTVL.

The chain has TRBV28 and TRBJ2-7, with a possible D match to TRBD1 (6 bases). This CDR3 comprises 14 residues. In germline, CDR1 is MDHEN, CDR2 SYDVKM. Trimming took 1 base from V and 2 from J, leaving 9 bases between them. The CDR3 DNA reads TGTGCCAGCAGTTTATCAGGGGTTCCCTACGAGCAGTACTTC. This codes for CASSLSGVPYEQYF.

The table lists this clone with a count of one. The CDR3 region is CAWNVGVGPYEQYF. CDR3 nucleotide sequence: TGTGCCTGGAACGTGGGTGTTGGGCCCTACGAGCAGTACTTC. The chain combines TRBV30 with TRBJ2-7; D not certain. The CDR3 loop spans 14 amino acids. Germline CDR1 reads GTSNPN; CDR2 reads SVGIG (reference sequence). Trimming shortened V by 4 bases and J by 2 bases, and 15 bases separated the two germline ends.

A few counts support this clone. The CDR3 reads CASSQDTTEAFF. CDR3 DNA: TGTGCCAGCTCACAGGACACCACTGAAGCTTTCTTT. The V call is TRBV18, the J call TRBJ1-1; tentatively, D is TRBD1 (5 bases). The CDR3 loop spans 12 amino acids. Germline V gene lookup returns CDR1 KGHSH and CDR2 LQKENI. The V end lost 4 bases, the J end lost 4 bases, and 7 bases lay between the germline ends.

The chain employs TRBV28 and TRBJ2-3; TRBD2 agrees at 9 bases. The germline CDR1 and CDR2 sequences are MDHEN and SYDVKM. The CDR3 sequence is 18 residues long. The V and J ends lost 2 bases and 2 bases, in that order; junction bases with no gene match: 11. The CDR3 coding sequence is TGTGCCAGCAGTTTAAACCCTGGGCGGGAGGGCCACACAGATACGCAGTATTTT. This codes for CASSLNPGREGHTDTQYF.

This chain uses TRBV28 with TRBJ1-2, with 7 nucleotides matching TRBD1. The CDR3 covers 15 residues. The V gene's germline CDR1 is MDHEN and CDR2 SYDVKM. V gave up 6 bases and J gave up 5 bases; unmatched junction bases: 12. This chain's CDR3 is CASSTPGQAPYGYTF. The DNA of the CDR3 is TGTGCCAGCAGCACCCCCGGACAGGCCCCTTATGGCTACACCTTC.